This T cell receptor beta chain stems from a study of response to subunit inactivated influenza vaccine. With regard to this clonotype: Antigen: not known. A read error may produce the germline difference seen at one junction end.

Germline assignment: CDR1 SGHDT and CDR2 YYEEEE. This CDR3 region has 15 residues. Using its own MiXCR run on the RT-PCR reads, TCRdb lists one record per CDR3 protein. The sample lists around 470,000 distinct CDR3 sequences, around 7.7% seen once, with around 13% in the top ten. Study results and limitations: Authors suggested seasonal influenza vaccinations each recruit few new T cells.

The TCR originated in a man between 50 and 69 years old who received an inactivated influenza vaccine. The source material was PBMCs from blood, sampled less than 30 months after vaccination. V is TRBV5-6 and J is TRBJ1-1, with 7 bases that match TRBD1. This CDR3 is CASRGKLGRNTEAFF. In DNA, the CDR3 is TGTGCGAGCAGGGGGAAACTGGGGAGGAACACTGAAGCTTTCTTT.